In this sample, the clone carrying this T cell receptor (beta chain) turned up many times. Its antigen remains unknown. The sample belongs to a study of regulatory T cells in long-lasting Graves disease. CDR1 and CDR2 (germline): MDHEN, SYDVKM. CDR3 size: 14 residues. Trimming shortened V by 3 bases and J by 4 bases, and 12 bases separated the two germline ends. Study conclusions and caveats: Patients with persistent disease shared 2,741 public clonotypes, outpacing the roughly 1,000 shared by new patients.

With iRepertoire HTBI primers and Arm-PCR of CDR3 regions, TCR beta libraries were built. MiXCR was run by TCRdb on the multiplex PCR reads, yielding one entry per CDR3 protein. The sample records around 430,000 distinct CDR3 sequences, roughly 23% being singletons. The time point here: persistent/refractory GD, antithyroid drugs over 5 years with positive TRAb. Extracted PBMC RNA gave rise to the TCR library. Patient provenance is recorded as an endocrinology department in Xi'an, China. Roughly 9.9-milliliter peripheral blood samples went into EDTA tubes. The chain carries TRBV28 and TRBJ2-5; a possible D gene is TRBD1 (5 bases). The TCR sequence derives from a female donor with Graves disease. The specimen was peripheral blood mononuclear cells (PBMCs), collected when the disease was refractory, from a patient treated with antithyroid drugs. CDR3 coding DNA: TGTGCCAGCAGTTTTCAAAGGGGTCGAGAGACCCAGTACTTC. This codes for CASSFQRGRETQYF.